The 20 T cell receptor beta chains given below trace back to one sample, sequenced in a study of shared clonotypes between healthy human individuals. The table came from immunoSEQ multiplex PCR; TCRdb's copy has only in-frame clones and leaves some out. The sample carries roughly 2.5 million clones, around nine tenths recorded once. Sample: naive CD4+ T cells sorted from blood. Subset denoted: CD45RA+ positively selected. The receptors stem from a man between 18 and 29 years old in good health.

The V gene is TRBV19, the J gene TRBJ2-6, with TRBD2 matching over 11 bases. Germline loops: CDR1 LNHDA, CDR2 SQIVND (reference sequence). CDR3 size: 19 residues. V lost 7 bases and J lost 0; bases outside the gene matches: 11. As DNA, the CDR3 is TGTGCCAGTACCGACCGACTAGCGGGAATGGGCTCTGGGGCCAACGTCCTGACTTTC. Protein sequence: CASTDRLAGMGSGANVLTF.

The V and J genes are TRBV10-3 and TRBJ1-5; TRBD1 might be the D (6 bases). CDR1 and CDR2 (germline): ENHRY, SYGVKD. V lost 0 bases to trimming and J lost 2 bases, with 20 bases between them. This CDR3 has 19 residues. The CDR3 sequence is CAISESGGRLADRNQPQHF. In DNA form, the CDR3 reads TGTGCCATCAGTGAGTCAGGGGGGCGACTAGCCGATCGCAATCAGCCCCAGCATTTT.

This chain joins TRBV10-3 and TRBJ1-3; D remains unclear. CDR1 is ENHRY, CDR2 SYGVKD, per germline. The CDR3 is 11 residues long. Trimming took 6 bases from V and 4 from J, leaving 4 bases between them. The CDR3 spells CAIRRGNTIYF. CDR3 nucleotides: TGTGCCATCAGACGCGGAAACACCATATATTTT.

The chain carries TRBV6-6 and TRBJ1-1, with D unresolved. V lost 1 base, J lost 3 bases, and 6 bases lay in between. This CDR3 is 13 amino acids long. Germline CDR1 and CDR2: MNHNY and SVGAGI (reference sequence). In DNA, the CDR3 is TGTGCCAGCAGTTACTGGTCGGACACTGAAGCTTTCTTT. Translation gives CASSYWSDTEAFF.

V gene TRBV10-1 combines with J gene TRBJ2-1; the match to TRBD2 covers 13 bases. V was clipped by 4 bases and J by 6 bases; unmatched bases: 3. CDR1 is WNHNN, CDR2 SYGVQD, per germline (reference sequence). The CDR3 is 15 residues long. CDR3 nucleotides: TGCGCCAGCAGTGGGGGGACTAGCGGGATCAATGAGCAGTTCTTC. Translation: CASSGGTSGINEQFF.

This clone was recorded only once. The J gene is TRBJ1-5, the V gene TRBV30, with TRBD1 identical over 7 bases. Trimming removed 4 bases from V and 2 bases from J; junction bases left unmatched: 11. This CDR3 region has 16 residues. Germline CDR1 and CDR2: GTSNPN and SVGIG (reference sequence). The CDR3 DNA is TGTGCCTGGATGCCCAGGGGGAGGGGGGGCAATCAGCCCCAGCATTTT. Its translation: CAWMPRGRGGNQPQHF. Variable domain in full (rest from reference TRBV30 and TRBJ1-5): SQTIHQWPATLVQPVGSPLSLECTVEGTSNPNLYWYRQAAGRGLQLLFYSVGIGQISSEVPQNLSASRPQDRQFILSSKKLLLSDSGFYLCAWMPRGRGGNQPQHFGDGTRLSIL.

To note about this clone: This sample includes further DNA sequences coding for the same CDR3. The chain employs TRBV7-2 and TRBJ2-7; TRBD2 matches at 7 bases. V shed 6 bases, J shed 1 base, and the junction held 9 bases outside the gene matches. Looked up from germline, CDR1 is SGHTA and CDR2 is FQGNSA. The CDR3 spans 15 residues. The CDR3 nucleotides read TGTGCCAGCAGTCGTTCGGCGGGAGTGTCCTACGAGCAGTACTTC. This sequence encodes CASSRSAGVSYEQYF.

The V and J genes are TRBV5-1 and TRBJ2-1; TRBD1 might be the D (5 bases). The V gene lost 5 bases and the J gene lost 2 bases, with 11 bases spanning the gap. Germline CDR1 SGHRS, CDR2 YFSETQ. The CDR3 runs 14 residues. Here the CDR3 reads CASSGAGTYNEQFF. DNA for the CDR3: TGCGCCAGCAGTGGTGCAGGGACCTACAATGAGCAGTTCTTC.

The chain employs TRBV7-9 and TRBJ2-1; tentative D call: TRBD2 (5 bases). The V end was cut by 1 base, the J end by 5 bases, with 21 bases between. Per germline, CDR1 SEHNR and CDR2 FQNEAQ (reference sequence). This CDR3 has 18 amino acids. The CDR3 coding sequence is TGTGCCAGCAGCTTAGAACCCCCGAGAGGGAAGAGGAACAATGAGCAGTTCTTC. Protein product: CASSLEPPRGKRNNEQFF.

The CDR3 bases are TGTGCCAGCAGCAATCTACTAGCGGAGCCTTTGATGATCTACGAGCAGTACTTC. It translates to CASSNLLAEPLMIYEQYF. V and J are TRBV21-1 and TRBJ2-7; the table's D call, TRBD2, was not checked against the DNA. TRBV21-1 is deemed a pseudogene. The CDR3 loop spans 18 amino acids.

This clone occurred once. This chain joins TRBV27 and TRBJ2-1; 7 bases match TRBD2. The CDR3 is made up of 18 amino acids. Germline CDR1 and CDR2: MNHEY and SMNVEV (reference sequence). The V segment lost 4 bases and the J segment 9 bases; nucleotides outside the gene matches: 21. For the CDR3, the DNA is TGTGCCAGCAGTTCGGGAACGGGAGGTACTTGGGAATGGGCTGAGCAGTTCTTC. Encoded protein: CASSSGTGGTWEWAEQFF.

This clone was found once. The J gene is TRBJ1-2, the V gene TRBV10-3, with no clear D. CDR3 length equals 13 residues. V lost 4 bases, J lost 1 base, and 7 bases lay in between. CDR1 is ENHRY and CDR2 is SYGVKD in the germline V gene. The CDR3 sequence is CAISVVDNYGYTF. The CDR3 coding sequence is TGTGCCATCAGTGTGGTTGATAACTATGGCTACACCTTC.

This clone was recorded once. The chain employs TRBV7-2 and TRBJ1-2; D is uncertain. V dropped 3 bases and J dropped 0 bases, with 5 bases sitting between them. In germline, CDR1 is SGHTA, CDR2 FQGNSA. CDR3 size: 13 residues. In DNA, the CDR3 is TGTGCCAGCAGCTTGACATCTAACTATGGCTACACCTTC. This gives the protein CASSLTSNYGYTF.

This chain joins TRBV10-3 and TRBJ1-1; D is perhaps TRBD1 (6 bases). The germline gives CDR1 ENHRY, CDR2 SYGVKD. V lost 5 bases and J lost 11, with 12 bases in between. The CDR3 is made up of 11 amino acids. As DNA, the CDR3 is TGTGCCATCAGTTCCGGGACAAGTGCTTTCTTT. This gives the protein CAISSGTSAFF.

This clone was seen once. The V gene is TRBV6-1, the J gene TRBJ1-6; TRBD1 is a possible D gene (6 bases). Trimming removed 6 bases at V and 6 bases at J, with 15 bases between. CDR3 length equals 15 residues. In germline, CDR1 is MNHNS, CDR2 SASEGT. CDR3 region: CASSGRGSFNSPLHF. CDR3 nucleotides: TGTGCCAGCAGCGGCAGGGGTAGCTTTAATTCACCCCTCCACTTT.

This clone has only one observation. Here the CDR3 DNA reads TGTGCCAGTAGTACCGGACGACAGGGTTGGCCACTCTCTGGGGCCAACGTCCTGACTTTC. This sequence encodes CASSTGRQGWPLSGANVLTF. The V and J genes are TRBV19 and TRBJ2-6, with 7 positions matching TRBD1. Germline V gene sequence: CDR1 LNHDA, CDR2 SQIVND (reference sequence). This CDR3 spans 20 amino acids. With 4 bases clipped from V and 0 bases from J, the junction kept 15 bases outside the gene matches.

CDR3 bases: TGTGCCATCAGTGAGCCCAGGACCAATACGCAGTATTTT. Encoded protein: CAISEPRTNTQYF. The J gene is TRBJ2-3, the V gene TRBV10-3; no reliable D call. The CDR3 runs 13 residues. V was shortened by 2 bases and J by 7 bases, with 10 bases between the two germline ends. Germline CDR1 and CDR2: ENHRY and SYGVKD.

The chain employs TRBV10-3 and TRBJ2-7, with 9 bases lining up with TRBD1. There are 15 residues in the CDR3. V was pared by 6 bases and J by 4 bases, with 10 bases of the junction left unmatched. The V gene's germline CDR1 is ENHRY and CDR2 SYGVKD. The CDR3 coding sequence is TGTGCCATCAGCCCGCAGACAGGGGGAAGGTACGAGCAGTACTTC. As protein: CAISPQTGGRYEQYF.

The chain combines TRBV5-1 with TRBJ2-3; 8 bases align to TRBD2. The V segment lost 3 bases and the J segment 7 bases; nucleotides outside the gene matches: 7. The CDR3 is 14 amino acids. The germline V gene encodes CDR1 SGHRS and CDR2 YFSETQ. CDR3 residues: CASSSSGSEHTQYF. The CDR3 DNA reads TGCGCCAGCAGCTCGAGCGGGAGCGAACATACGCAGTATTTT.

The chain carries TRBV18 and TRBJ1-2; 8 bases are a match to TRBD1. The CDR3 is 16 residues long. Germline V gives CDR1 KGHSH, CDR2 LQKENI. The junction had 7 bases not matched to a gene; V was cut back by 0 bases and J by 4 bases. The CDR3 nucleotides read TGTGCCAGCTCACCACCTGGGCAGGGGGCTAGCTATGGCTACACCTTC. Its translation: CASSPPGQGASYGYTF.